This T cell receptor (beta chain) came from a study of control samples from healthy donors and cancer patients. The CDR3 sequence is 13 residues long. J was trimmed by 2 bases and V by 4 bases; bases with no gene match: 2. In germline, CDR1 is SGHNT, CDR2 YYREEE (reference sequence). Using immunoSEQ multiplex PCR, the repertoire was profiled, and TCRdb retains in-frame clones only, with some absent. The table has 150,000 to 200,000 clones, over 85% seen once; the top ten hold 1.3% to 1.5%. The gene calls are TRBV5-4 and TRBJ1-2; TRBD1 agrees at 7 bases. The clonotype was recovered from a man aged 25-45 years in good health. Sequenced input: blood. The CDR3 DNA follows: TGTGCCAGCAGCCCGGACAGGAACTATGGCTACACCTTC. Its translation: CASSPDRNYGYTF.